This passage covers 15 T cell receptor beta chains from one sample sequenced in a study of blood T cell repertoires in COVID-19. The data were produced by immunoSEQ multiplex PCR, yet TCRdb's version contains in-frame clones alone and is incomplete. The sample lists under 300,000 clones; about 90% were seen once. The sample consisted of peripheral blood. Receptors were obtained from a woman aged 40 to 50 with acute or convalescent COVID-19.

V usage is TRBV2 and J usage is TRBJ1-2; a possible D gene is TRBD1 (6 bases). The CDR3 is made up of 16 amino acids. V lost 0 bases and J lost 1, with 12 bases in between. The germline gives CDR1 SNHLY, CDR2 FYNNEI. CDR3 bases: TGTGCCAGCAGTGAAGCGCCCACAGGGATTAACTATGGCTACACCTTC. This encodes CASSEAPTGINYGYTF. The full variable domain, in which reference TRBV2 and TRBJ1-2 provide the parts outside the CDR3, is EPEVTQTPSHQVTQMGQEVILRCVPISNHLYFYWYRQILGQKVEFLVSFYNNEISEKSEIFDDQFSVERPDGSNFTLKIRSTKLEDSAMYFCASSEAPTGINYGYTFGSGTRLTVV.

This clone has a single count. The V gene is TRBV6-5, the J gene TRBJ1-1; tentative D call: TRBD1 (6 bases). CDR3 size: 16 residues. The germline V and J ends were trimmed by 2 bases and 7 bases, with 20 bases remaining between them. Germline V CDR1 and CDR2: MNHEY, SVGAGI. CDR3 DNA: TGTGCCAGCAGTTACAGTTTGGGCATAGGGGGTTATGAAGCTTTCTTT. This codes for CASSYSLGIGGYEAFF.

The chain employs TRBV6-6 and TRBJ2-3; perhaps TRBD2 as D (6 bases). Germline values: CDR1 MNHNY, CDR2 SVGAGI (reference sequence). The ends were cut back, 0 bases at V and 6 bases at J, with 16 bases in the middle. This CDR3 is built from 16 residues. The DNA of the CDR3 is TGTGCCAGCAGTTACTCGACTAGGAAGGACGCCGATACGCAGTATTTT. Residues: CASSYSTRKDADTQYF.

Points on this clone: The identical CDR3 is also encoded by other nucleotide sequences in the sample. V and J are TRBV19 and TRBJ2-5; 8 nucleotides line up with TRBD1. The CDR3 loop spans 13 amino acids. With V trimmed by 8 bases and J by 5 bases, 7 bases remained unmatched. Per the germline V gene, CDR1 is LNHDA and CDR2 is SQIVND (reference sequence). The CDR3 loop is CASSGQGGETQYF. The CDR3 DNA reads TGTGCCAGTTCAGGACAGGGCGGGGAGACCCAGTACTTC.

The CDR3 protein is CASSLGRTVLNTEAFF. The CDR3 bases are TGCGCCAGCAGCTTGGGCCGGACAGTCTTGAACACTGAAGCTTTCTTT. The chain is built from TRBV5-1 and TRBJ1-1, with TRBD1 as a possible D gene (6 bases). The CDR3 extends over 16 amino acids. V was pared by 0 bases and J by 0 bases, with 12 bases between. Germline CDR1 and CDR2: SGHRS and YFSETQ.

The chain employs TRBV19 and TRBJ1-1; weak D call: TRBD1 (6 bases). The CDR3 is 17 amino acids. Germline-derived CDR1 and CDR2 are LNHDA and SQIVND (reference sequence). Trimming stripped 1 base from V and 3 bases from J, with 18 bases between. The CDR3 is CASSIGQGKREDTEAFF. For the CDR3, the DNA is TGTGCCAGTAGTATAGGGCAGGGGAAAAGGGAAGACACTGAAGCTTTCTTT.

V gene TRBV19 combines with J gene TRBJ1-2, with 8 nucleotides matching TRBD1. There are 13 residues in the CDR3. The V gene end was trimmed by 6 bases and the J gene end by 8 bases; junction bases not matched to a gene: 8. Per germline, CDR1 LNHDA and CDR2 SQIVND (reference sequence). The CDR3 loop reads CASRKGQGGGYTF. CDR3 bases: TGTGCCAGTAGGAAAGGACAGGGTGGAGGCTACACCTTC.

This clone was seen just once. CDR3 in DNA: TGCGCCAGCAGCTTGGGCCCCGGACAGTACTATGGCTACACCTTC. Protein: CASSLGPGQYYGYTF. The chain has TRBV5-1 and TRBJ1-2; D might be TRBD1 (6 bases). Per germline, CDR1 SGHRS and CDR2 YFSETQ. The ends were cut back, 0 bases at V and 3 bases at J, with 12 bases in the middle. CDR3 length: 15 residues.

The chain uses TRBV19 and TRBJ2-3, with 12 positions matching TRBD2. V was clipped by 1 base and J by 4 bases; unmatched bases: 9. Germline assignment: CDR1 LNHDA and CDR2 SQIVND (reference sequence). The CDR3 is made up of 18 amino acids. The CDR3 region has the DNA TGTGCCAGTAGTATAGTGCCTAGCGGGGGGGCCGGTTCAGATACGCAGTATTTT. Its translation is CASSIVPSGGAGSDTQYF.

V gene TRBV5-1 combines with J gene TRBJ2-3, with TRBD1 identical over 12 bases. Per germline, CDR1 SGHRS and CDR2 YFSETQ. V lost 4 bases and J lost 3; bases outside the gene matches: 6. This CDR3 has 16 residues. CDR3 sequence (DNA): TGCGCCAGCAGCCCTGGGACAGGGGGCCTGACAGATACGCAGTATTTT. Translation: CASSPGTGGLTDTQYF.

The V call is TRBV6-1, the J call TRBJ1-1; 7 nucleotides line up with TRBD1. The CDR3 has 17 residues. The V segment lost 2 bases and the J segment 0 bases; nucleotides outside the gene matches: 9. Germline CDR1 reads MNHNS; CDR2 reads SASEGT. The CDR3 spells CASSEPPNRGLNTEAFF. Written as DNA, the CDR3 is TGTGCCAGCAGTGAACCCCCCAACAGGGGACTGAACACTGAAGCTTTCTTT.

V gene TRBV5-1 combines with J gene TRBJ1-6; the D is unclear. Trimming took off 2 bases at V and 9 bases at J, with 15 bases between the two ends. The CDR3 is 15 amino acids. CDR1 and CDR2 (germline): SGHRS, YFSETQ. The CDR3, as DNA: TGCGCCAGCAGCTTAGCTATACGTTCGCTTTCACCCCTCCACTTT. Its translation: CASSLAIRSLSPLHF.

This rearrangement joins TRBV19 to TRBJ1-2, with D unresolved. The CDR3 loop spans 14 amino acids. V lost 1 base and J lost 4, with 10 bases in between. Per the germline V gene, CDR1 is LNHDA and CDR2 is SQIVND (reference sequence). CDR3 sequence: CASSIGGGLYGYTF. The CDR3 nucleotides read TGTGCCAGTAGTATAGGCGGCGGCCTCTATGGCTACACCTTC.

The chain uses TRBV4-2 and TRBJ1-2; weak D call: TRBD1 (5 bases). The germline V gene has CDR1 LGHNA and CDR2 YNFKEQ. Trimming pared 3 bases from V and 4 bases from J, leaving 12 bases between. CDR3 length equals 14 residues. The CDR3 loop is CASSQEGRSYGYTF. CDR3 bases: TGTGCCAGCAGCCAGGAGGGGCGTTCCTATGGCTACACCTTC.

The count of this clone is one. This chain uses TRBV20-1 with TRBJ2-7; D remains ambiguous. Germline assignment: CDR1 DFQATT and CDR2 SNEGSKA (reference sequence). This CDR3 contains 11 residues. The CDR3: CSARDAYEQYV. For the CDR3, the DNA is TGCAGTGCTCGAGACGCGTACGAGCAGTACGTC.